This T cell receptor (beta chain) was sequenced during a study of blood T cells in healthy people across ages. The study's findings and limits: The unknown donor CMV status may have confounded expanded clonotype changes. Both higher diversity and more naive CD4+ cells marked long-lived donors when set against aged donors.

Next came a second PCR, run for roughly 6 to 11 cycles, which used a sample-barcoded 5' primer along with a J-beta primer mix. TCRdb reprocessed the 5' RACE reads via MiXCR and lists one record per CDR3 protein. Among 1.4 million or so distinct CDR3 sequences listed, 35% to 45% were seen once. Germline-derived CDR1 and CDR2 are SGHVS and FQNEAQ. The junction had 5 bases not matched to a gene; V was cut back by 1 base and J by 4 bases. The CDR3 has 16 residues. For every donor, a draw yielded about 10 milliliters of peripheral blood. Turning to this clonotype: The antigen remains undetermined.

V gene TRBV7-8 combines with J gene TRBJ2-2, with 8 bases matching TRBD2. This receptor was taken from a woman under 30 in good health. The sequenced sample consisted of blood. Written as DNA, the CDR3 is TGTGCCAGCAGCTTAGGGAGTAGCGGGGCCACCGGGGAGCTGTTTTTT. The encoded protein is CASSLGSSGATGELFF.